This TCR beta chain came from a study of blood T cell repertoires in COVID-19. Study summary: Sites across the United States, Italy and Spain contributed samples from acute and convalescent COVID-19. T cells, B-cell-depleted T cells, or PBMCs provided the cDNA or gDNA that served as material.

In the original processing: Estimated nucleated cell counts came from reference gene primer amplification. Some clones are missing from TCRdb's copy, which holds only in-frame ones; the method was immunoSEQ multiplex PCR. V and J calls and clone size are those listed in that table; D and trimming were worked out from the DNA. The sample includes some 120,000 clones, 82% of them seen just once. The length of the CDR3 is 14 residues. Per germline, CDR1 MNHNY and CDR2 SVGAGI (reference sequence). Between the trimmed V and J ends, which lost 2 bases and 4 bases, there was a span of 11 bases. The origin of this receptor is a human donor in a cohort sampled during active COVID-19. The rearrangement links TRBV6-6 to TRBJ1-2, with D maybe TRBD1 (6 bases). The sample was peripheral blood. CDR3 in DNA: TGTGCCAGCAGTTACCCAGGGGAAGGCTATGGCTACACCTTC. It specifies CASSYPGEGYGYTF.